This TCR beta chain was found in a study of type 1 regulatory T cells. Study overall: T-allo10 is an in vitro-generated, Tr1-enriched CD4 T cell product specific for alloantigen. Findings and limits, study-wide: Type 1 regulatory T cells had a more restricted TCR repertoire than non-type 1 regulatory T cells.

The CDR3 runs 13 residues. V lost 1 base to trimming and J lost 3 bases, with 4 bases between them. CDR1 is SGHDN and CDR2 is FVKESK in the germline V gene. As for this clonotype: Its antigen remains unknown.

From the reads, TCRdb called clonotypes with MiXCR, one entry per CDR3 protein. The sample contains some 71,000 distinct CDR3 sequences, roughly 20% of which appear only once. This sequence was found in a human donor in good health. The sample comprised cultured type 1 regulatory T (Tr1) cells, either the whole culture or a sorted fraction (not recorded which). V usage is TRBV14 and J usage is TRBJ2-1; D not certain. The CDR3 DNA follows: TGTGCCAGCAGCCAAGTAGGCTACAATGAGCAGTTCTTC. Protein product: CASSQVGYNEQFF.